Listed below are T cell receptor beta chains from one sample, sequenced in a study of blood T cell repertoires in COVID-19. Repertoires were generated with immunoSEQ multiplex PCR, while TCRdb's copy carries only in-frame clones and drops some. The sample holds over 150,000 clones, more than 75% seen once. Sequencing was carried out using peripheral blood. The origin of the receptors is a man aged 35 to 55 with acute or convalescent COVID-19. The CDR3 runs from the conserved cysteine through the conserved F or W. D genes are given only for firm matches. Size is omitted from some rows. Given values are once, few, many or a class for expanded clones.

CDR3aa,CDR3nt,v_gene,d_gene,abundance,j_gene
CASGWGDGYTF,TGTGCCAGTGGCTGGGGGGACGGCTACACCTTC,TRBV19,NA,NA,TRBJ1-2
CASSTALAGGPGSYNEQFF,TGTGCCAGCAGCACGGCACTAGCGGGGGGGCCAGGCTCCTACAATGAGCAGTTCTTC,TRBV13,TRBD2,NA,TRBJ2-1
CAWTKGIDSGANVLTF,TGTGCCTGGACGAAGGGGATCGACTCTGGGGCCAACGTCCTGACTTTC,TRBV30,NA,NA,TRBJ2-6
CASKTAGSSSYEQYF,TGCGCCAGCAAAACCGCAGGTTCGAGCTCCTACGAGCAGTACTTC,TRBV5-1,NA,NA,TRBJ2-7
CASSRGRGNEQYF,TGTGCCAGCAGCCGAGGCCGGGGAAACGAGCAGTACTTC,TRBV7-8,NA,NA,TRBJ2-7
CASSYPYRFSGNTIYF,TGTGCCAGCAGTTACCCGTACAGGTTCTCTGGAAACACCATATATTTT,TRBV6-5,NA,NA,TRBJ1-3
CASSPTRSQETQYF,TGTGCCAGCAGTCCGACACGATCTCAAGAGACCCAGTACTTC,TRBV6-6,NA,NA,TRBJ2-5
CASSHLSGGDYNEQFF,TGTGCCAGCAGCCATCTTAGCGGGGGTGATTACAATGAGCAGTTCTTC,TRBV4-2,TRBD2,NA,TRBJ2-1
CASSPGFSRTEAFF,TGTGCCAGCAGTCCCGGGTTCTCCCGCACTGAAGCTTTCTTT,TRBV5-8,NA,NA,TRBJ1-1
CASSPFQLAGGEQYF,TGTGCCAGCAGTCCTTTCCAACTAGCGGGGGGCGAGCAGTACTTC,TRBV6-5,TRBD2,NA,TRBJ2-7
CASSLDGTGGSGELFF,TGCGCCAGCAGCTTGGATGGGACAGGGGGCTCCGGGGAGCTGTTTTTT,TRBV5-1,TRBD1,NA,TRBJ2-2
CASSLGAGGNTEAFF,TGCGCCAGCAGCTTGGGGGCAGGGGGTAACACTGAAGCTTTCTTT,TRBV5-1,TRBD1,NA,TRBJ1-1
CASSLGSSGEQYF,TGTGCCAGCAGCCTAGGATCATCGGGGGAGCAGTACTTC,TRBV11-3,NA,NA,TRBJ2-7
CATSDSAGGTTEAFF,TGTGCCACCAGTGATTCGGCAGGGGGGACCACTGAAGCTTTCTTT,TRBV24-1,TRBD1,NA,TRBJ1-1
CASSQTDGREGEKLFF,TGTGCCAGCAGCCAGACGGACGGGAGGGAAGGTGAAAAACTGTTTTTT,TRBV2,NA,NA,TRBJ1-4
CATSDPRTGRDTGELFF,TGTGCCACCAGTGATCCGAGGACAGGGAGGGACACCGGGGAGCTGTTTTTT,TRBV24-1,NA,NA,TRBJ2-2
CASSLGGTGGAYYGYTF,TGTGCCAGCAGCTTAGGAGGGACAGGGGGCGCATACTATGGCTACACCTTC,TRBV7-8,TRBD1,NA,TRBJ1-2
CASSTDRQETQYF,TGTGCCAGCAGCACCGACAGACAAGAGACCCAGTACTTC,TRBV7-9,NA,NA,TRBJ2-5
CASSLALSAINNEQFF,TGTGCCAGCAGCTTAGCGCTTAGCGCAATAAACAATGAGCAGTTCTTC,TRBV7-2,NA,NA,TRBJ2-1
CASSPGGGYGYTF,TGCGCCAGCAGCCCCGGAGGAGGGTATGGCTACACCTTC,TRBV5-1,NA,NA,TRBJ1-2
CAIYRWGNTEAFF,TGTGCCATCTACAGGTGGGGGAACACTGAAGCTTTCTTT,TRBV28,NA,NA,TRBJ1-1
CASSLTGTPRETQYF,TGTGCCAGCAGTTTAACAGGGACACCTCGGGAGACCCAGTACTTC,TRBV27,NA,NA,TRBJ2-5
CASILRGQETQYF,TGTGCCAGCATCCTCCGGGGCCAAGAGACCCAGTACTTC,TRBV28,NA,NA,TRBJ2-5
CASTPGAGELFF,TGTGCCAGCACCCCCGGAGCCGGGGAGCTGTTTTTT,TRBV12-3/TRBV12-4,NA,few,TRBJ2-2
CASISYAVNEQFF,TGTGCCAGCATCTCTTACGCAGTGAATGAGCAGTTCTTC,TRBV28,NA,few,TRBJ2-1
CASGTGGYKGEKLFF,TGTGCCAGCGGGACAGGGGGCTATAAGGGTGAAAAACTGTTTTTT,TRBV7-8,TRBD1,NA,TRBJ1-4
CASSFPSGETQYF,TGCGCCAGCAGCTTTCCTAGCGGAGAGACCCAGTACTTC,TRBV5-1,TRBD2,NA,TRBJ2-5
CASSRDSFYGYTF,TGTGCCAGTAGTCGGGACAGCTTCTATGGCTACACCTTC,TRBV19,TRBD1,NA,TRBJ1-2
CASSQENGGVVTQYF,TGCGCCAGCAGCCAAGAGAACGGGGGTGTGGTGACCCAGTACTTC,TRBV4-1,NA,NA,TRBJ2-5
CASSVAGRAGDGYTF,TGTGCCAGCAGCGTAGCCGGCAGGGCAGGGGATGGCTACACCTTC,TRBV9,NA,once,TRBJ1-2
CASKRGGDTGELFF,TGTGCCAGCAAAAGAGGGGGGGACACCGGGGAGCTGTTTTTT,TRBV6-5,NA,NA,TRBJ2-2
CASSLLGQGRNSPLHF,TGTGCCAGCAGCTTACTGGGACAGGGGCGGAATTCACCCCTCCACTTT,TRBV5-4,TRBD1,NA,TRBJ1-6
CASRPGQGNIEKLFF,TGTGCCAGCAGACCTGGACAGGGGAACATTGAAAAACTGTTTTTT,TRBV3-1/TRBV3-2,TRBD1,NA,TRBJ1-4
CASSQDLQGVGYTF,TGTGCCAGCAGCCAAGATCTACAGGGGGTCGGCTACACCTTC,TRBV14,TRBD1,NA,TRBJ1-2
CASTVAGEQYF,TGTGCCAGCACCGTTGCGGGAGAGCAGTACTTC,TRBV5-6,NA,once,TRBJ2-7
CASRRDNNQPQHF,TGTGCCAGTCGCCGGGACAACAATCAGCCCCAGCATTTT,TRBV6-5,NA,NA,TRBJ1-5
CAWRRGSGYTF,TGTGCCTGGAGGAGGGGGAGCGGCTACACCTTC,TRBV30,NA,few,TRBJ1-2
CASSLRLAGDKDTQYF,TGTGCCAGCAGCTTAAGACTAGCGGGGGACAAGGATACGCAGTATTTT,TRBV7-2,TRBD2,NA,TRBJ2-3
CASSQGDARNTIYF,TGTGCCAGCAGCCAAGGAGATGCGAGAAACACCATATATTTT,TRBV25-1,NA,NA,TRBJ1-3
CASSLNIQGLTDTQYF,TGTGCCAGCAGCTTAAATATCCAGGGCCTCACAGATACGCAGTATTTT,TRBV11-2,NA,NA,TRBJ2-3
CASRDTANTEAFF,TGCGCCAGCAGAGACACAGCGAACACTGAAGCTTTCTTT,TRBV5-1,NA,NA,TRBJ1-1